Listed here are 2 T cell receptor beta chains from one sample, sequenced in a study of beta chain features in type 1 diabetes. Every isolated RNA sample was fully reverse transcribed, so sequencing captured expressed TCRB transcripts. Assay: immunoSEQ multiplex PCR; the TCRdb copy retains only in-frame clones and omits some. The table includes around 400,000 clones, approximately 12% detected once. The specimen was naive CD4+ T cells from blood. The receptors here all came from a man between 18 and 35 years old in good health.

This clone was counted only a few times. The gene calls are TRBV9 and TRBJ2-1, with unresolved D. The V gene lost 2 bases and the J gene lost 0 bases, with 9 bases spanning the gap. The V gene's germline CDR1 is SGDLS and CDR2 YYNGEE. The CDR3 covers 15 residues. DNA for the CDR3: TGTGCCAGCAGCGTTCTAACGAGCTCCTACAATGAGCAGTTCTTC. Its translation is CASSVLTSSYNEQFF.

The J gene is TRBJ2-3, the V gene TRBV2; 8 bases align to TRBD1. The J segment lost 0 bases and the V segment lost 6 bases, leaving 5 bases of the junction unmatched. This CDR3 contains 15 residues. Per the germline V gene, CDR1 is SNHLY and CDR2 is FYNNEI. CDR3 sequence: CASSETGVSTDTQYF. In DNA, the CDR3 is TGTGCCAGCAGCGAGACAGGGGTCAGCACAGATACGCAGTATTTT.